This is a list of T cell receptor beta chains from one sample in a study of T cells after yellow fever vaccination. TCRdb re-called the 5' RACE reads through MiXCR, storing one row per CDR3 protein. Counted here are some 300,000 distinct CDR3 sequences, roughly 4% occurring once; the ten biggest clones make up around 20%. The sample was PBMCs, taken on the day of the yellow fever booster vaccination. These receptor sequences come from a man aged 18 to 30 who received the YFV17D yellow fever vaccine. Each CDR3 is given with its conserved first and last residue.

>TRBJ1-6|TRBV19
CASSITGERSPLHF
>TRBJ1-3|TRBV19
CASSIVSSGNTIYF
>TRBJ1-1|TRBV29-1
CSVVGDMMNTEAFF
>TRBJ1-1|TRBV29-1
CSGGLGMGNTEAFF
>TRBJ2-5|TRBV20-1
CSAGRGGATFGTQYF
>TRBJ2-1|TRBV15
CATSRGAGWNEQFF
>TRBJ1-5|TRBV4-3
CASSQDRSLSKPQHF
>TRBJ2-3|TRBV5-1
CASSLVPEDTQYF
>TRBJ2-5|TRBV25-1
CASSVRTSSGTQYF
>TRBJ2-2|TRBV7-3
CASSTWGAMSTGELFF
>TRBJ1-6|TRBV5-1
CASSWEAGRASPLHF
>TRBJ1-2|TRBV15
CATSRGQAEGYTF
>TRBJ1-4|TRBV7-9
CASSPSQGATEKLFF
>TRBJ1-1|TRBV5-1
CASRRSGQLEAFF
>TRBJ2-7|TRBV3-1
CASSRDRGPYEQYF
>TRBJ2-3|TRBV9
CASSVAGIGPQYF
>TRBJ2-1|TRBV6-2/TRBV6-3
CASSPTGDYYNEQFF
>TRBJ1-1|TRBV25-1
CASSDSGSPTNTEAFF
>TRBJ1-1|TRBV5-1
CASSLFPSTEAFF
>TRBJ1-3|TRBV4-3
CASSQDLADTIYF
>TRBJ1-6|TRBV6-2/TRBV6-3
CASSDRLGNSPLHF
>TRBJ1-1|TRBV7-6
CASSLAGGFAPTEAFF
>TRBJ1-3|TRBV25-1
CASSARGGPGNTIYF
>TRBJ2-1|TRBV6-1
CASSELAGGLNEQFF
>TRBJ2-3|TRBV20-1
CSARVKDTQYF
>TRBJ2-7|TRBV6-5
CASRLQGSGVAYEQYF
>TRBJ1-1|TRBV20-1
CSATSSQGPEAFF
>TRBJ2-7|TRBV7-3
CASSLDRTSYEQYF
>TRBJ1-5|TRBV6-1
CASSEALGISNQPQHF
>TRBJ2-2|TRBV24-1
CATSDLLDRNTGELFF
>TRBJ2-2|TRBV14
CASSLQTSNTGELFF
>TRBJ1-6|TRBV5-1
CASSEDGGYSPLHF
>TRBJ2-7|TRBV5-1
CASSLLTRSVYEQYF
>TRBJ1-5|TRBV20-1
CSARDLGNYQPQHF
>TRBJ1-1|TRBV12-3/TRBV12-4
CATRVWGTEAFF
>TRBJ2-7|TRBV5-4
CASSFVPGGSYEQYF
>TRBJ2-6|TRBV5-1
CASSQGLAGSGANVLTF
>TRBJ2-3|TRBV5-1
CASSGLAGGVSSDTQYF
>TRBJ2-7|TRBV29-1
CSVDGGSYEQYF
>TRBJ2-7|TRBV7-2
CASSLRGDITHEQYF
>TRBJ2-2|TRBV4-3
CASSQGRGKGGGELFF
>TRBJ1-2|TRBV12-3/TRBV12-4
CASSLSQGPNYGYTF
>TRBJ1-1|TRBV20-1
CSAPITTGAPVSEAFF
>TRBJ1-5|TRBV12-3/TRBV12-4
CASSAQGGGSQPQHF
>TRBJ1-5|TRBV7-2
CASSTQTPQPQHF
>TRBJ2-7|TRBV6-5
CASRRAGGYEQYF
>TRBJ2-3|TRBV4-3
CASSPGDRAQDTQYF
>TRBJ1-1|TRBV7-2
CASSLLFLNTEAFF
>TRBJ1-1|TRBV7-9
CASSLAGQSTEAFF
>TRBJ2-5|TRBV27
CASPPYGTVQETQYF
>TRBJ2-4|TRBV20-1
CSAGDSLAKNIQYF
>TRBJ1-2|TRBV6-5
CASSYSLARGNYGYTF
>TRBJ1-2|TRBV6-5
CASRETGKLYGYTF
>TRBJ2-7|TRBV4-3
CASSQDSRTGVSQYF
>TRBJ2-5|TRBV2
CASGEQETQYF
>TRBJ2-1|TRBV5-1
CASSLISATYNEQFF
>TRBJ2-1|TRBV5-8
CASSLSGGDEQFF
>TRBJ2-5|TRBV3-1
CASSPGQGHQETQYF
>TRBJ2-2|TRBV12-5
CASGHVGPGELFF